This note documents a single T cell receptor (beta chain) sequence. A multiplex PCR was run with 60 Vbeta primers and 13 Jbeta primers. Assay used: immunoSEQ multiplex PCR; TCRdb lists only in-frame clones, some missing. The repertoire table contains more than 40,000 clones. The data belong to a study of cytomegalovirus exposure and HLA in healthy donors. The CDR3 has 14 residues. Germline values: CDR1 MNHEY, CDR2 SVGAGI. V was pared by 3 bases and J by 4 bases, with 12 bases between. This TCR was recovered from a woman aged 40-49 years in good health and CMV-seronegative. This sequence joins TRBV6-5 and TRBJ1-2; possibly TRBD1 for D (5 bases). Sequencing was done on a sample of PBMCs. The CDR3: CASSYKGQSYGYTF. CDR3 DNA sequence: TGTGCCAGCAGTTATAAGGGGCAAAGCTATGGCTACACCTTC.